This T cell receptor beta chain was documented in a study of T-cell reconstitution after alpha-beta-depleted transplantation in children. CDR1 is KGHSH and CDR2 is LQKENI in the germline V gene. The CDR3 spans 11 residues. To note about this clonotype: A read error may account for a junction end that differs from germline.

The TCRbeta library was prepared with unique molecular identifiers. Each CDR3 protein gets one entry after TCRdb re-called the PCR reads with MiXCR. Of over 550,000 distinct CDR3 sequences listed, 8% to 11% are singletons. The sequence came from a human donor who donated a stem cell graft to a child with acute myeloid leukemia. The J gene is TRBJ1-4, the V gene TRBV18, with D unresolved. Sequenced material: PBMCs from the stem cell graft donor, taken from the stem cell graft. The CDR3 DNA sequence: TGTGCCAGCTCAACCAATGAAAAACTGTTTTTT. This encodes CASSTNEKLFF.